These T cell receptor beta chains were read from a single sample in a study of T cells in Graves' hyperthyroidism and ophthalmopathy. TCRdb redid the calling of the multiplex PCR reads with MiXCR, one entry per CDR3 protein. The sample lists 600,000 or so distinct CDR3 sequences, around 15% occurring once. Material: blood. The receptors stem from a woman under 40 with Graves' hyperthyroidism. The conserved cysteine and the conserved F or W are not part of the CDR3 here.

ASSQAEGQSYEQY	TRBV4-1	TRBJ2-7
ASSWGASGANNEQF	TRBV5-1	TRBJ2-1
ASSLRGDVETQY	TRBV7-2	TRBJ2-5
ASSGTGKYTEAF	TRBV6-1	TRBJ1-1
ASSFGQANYGHT	TRBV11-3	TRBJ1-2
ASSLGGTSTGEQF	TRBV13	TRBJ2-1
ASSQWTGEQETQY	TRBV5-1	TRBJ2-5
SGRDGGGHNEQF	TRBV29-1	TRBJ2-1
AWRGLGETQY	TRBV30	TRBJ2-5
ASKRQGESYGYT	TRBV3-1	TRBJ1-2
ASSTGIYEQF	TRBV19	TRBJ2-1
ASSFIVDSTDTQY	TRBV11-2	TRBJ2-3
ASSGGPNYGYT	TRBV12-3/TRBV12-4	TRBJ1-2
ATSRDRGQPNTEAF	TRBV15	TRBJ1-1
ASRPGLADLAKNIQY	TRBV2	TRBJ2-4
ASSLGLAAFYDTDTQY	TRBV7-3	TRBJ2-3
ASSPGLGTGEQY	TRBV18	TRBJ2-7
ATSLIAGYRPEQF	TRBV19	TRBJ2-1
ASSLYSPYEQY	TRBV7-9	TRBJ2-7
ASIGQGVRGDTQY	TRBV2	TRBJ2-3
ASSPPGTGGTHTQY	TRBV11-2	TRBJ2-3
ASSESAMDTIY	TRBV6-1	TRBJ1-3
ASSGTPGGYNEQF	TRBV2	TRBJ2-1
ASSSPRNPGLGHYNEQF	TRBV28	TRBJ2-1
ASRTGQGTLGYT	TRBV7-2	TRBJ1-2
ASSLLAGERFEQF	TRBV11-2	TRBJ2-1
ASSYSLTGGQGLF	TRBV6-6	TRBJ1-4
ASSEGGQGAGTEAF	TRBV10-2	TRBJ1-1
SVAEYQRETYEQY	TRBV29-1	TRBJ2-7
ASSRGLSSGNTIY	TRBV6-1	TRBJ1-3
ASRRPGSANEKLF	TRBV11-2	TRBJ1-4